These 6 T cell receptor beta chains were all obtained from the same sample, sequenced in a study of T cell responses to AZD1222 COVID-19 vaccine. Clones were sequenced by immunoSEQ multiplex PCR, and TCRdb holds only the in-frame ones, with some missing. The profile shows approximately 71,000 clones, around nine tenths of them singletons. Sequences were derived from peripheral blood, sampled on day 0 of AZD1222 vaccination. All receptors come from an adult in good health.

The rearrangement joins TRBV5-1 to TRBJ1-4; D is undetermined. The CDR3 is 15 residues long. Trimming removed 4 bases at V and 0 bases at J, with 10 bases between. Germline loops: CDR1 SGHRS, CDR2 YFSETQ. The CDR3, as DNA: TGCGCCAGCAGCATACTGGGTGCAACTAATGAAAAACTGTTTTTT. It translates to CASSILGATNEKLFF.

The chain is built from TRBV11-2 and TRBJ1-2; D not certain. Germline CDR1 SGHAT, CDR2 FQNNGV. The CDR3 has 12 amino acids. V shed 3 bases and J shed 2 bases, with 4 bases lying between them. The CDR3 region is CASSLTNYGYTF. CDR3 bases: TGTGCCAGCAGCTTGACAAACTATGGCTACACCTTC.

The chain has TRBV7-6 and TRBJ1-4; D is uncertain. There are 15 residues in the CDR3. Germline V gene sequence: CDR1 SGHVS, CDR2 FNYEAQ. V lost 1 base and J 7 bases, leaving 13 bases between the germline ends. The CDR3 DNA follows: TGTGCCAGCAGCTTAGTGGGAGGGCGGGGTGAAAAACTGTTTTTT. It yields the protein CASSLVGGRGEKLFF.

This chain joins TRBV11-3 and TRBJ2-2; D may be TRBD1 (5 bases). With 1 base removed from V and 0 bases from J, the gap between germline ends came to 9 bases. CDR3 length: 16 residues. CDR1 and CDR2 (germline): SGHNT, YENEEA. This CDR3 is CASSLGDSSNTGELFF. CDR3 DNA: TGTGCCAGCAGCTTAGGAGACAGTTCGAACACCGGGGAGCTGTTTTTT.

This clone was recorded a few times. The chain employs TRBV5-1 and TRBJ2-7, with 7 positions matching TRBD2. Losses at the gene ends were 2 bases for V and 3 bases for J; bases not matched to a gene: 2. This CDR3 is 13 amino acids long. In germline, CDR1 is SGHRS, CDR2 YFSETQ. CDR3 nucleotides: TGCGCCAGCAGCTTACTAGCGAACTACGAGCAGTACTTC. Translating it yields CASSLLANYEQYF.

The CDR3 sequence: CASSYDGYGYTF. CDR3 DNA sequence: TGTGCCAGCAGTTACGACGGATATGGCTACACCTTC. The gene calls are TRBV6-5 and TRBJ1-2; D gene ambiguous. This CDR3 contains 12 residues. V shed 2 bases and J shed 5 bases, with 6 bases lying between them. Per germline, CDR1 MNHEY and CDR2 SVGAGI.